This TCR beta chain was identified in a study of regulatory T cells in long-lasting Graves disease. Time point here: newly diagnosed GD, antithyroid drugs for less than 3 months. PBMC RNA served as the TCR library source. Construction of the TCR beta libraries employed iRepertoire HTBI primers in conjunction with Arm-PCR of CDR3 regions. TCRdb redid the calling of the multiplex PCR reads with MiXCR, one entry per CDR3 protein. Of around 500,000 distinct CDR3 sequences in the sample, roughly 13% were seen once. This sample was shared with a second study, whose subject was T cells in Graves' hyperthyroidism and ophthalmopathy. That study reports: Together with thyroid ultrasound, orbital computed tomography, serum thyroxine and TRAb, clinical symptoms were used for diagnoses.

Sample: peripheral blood mononuclear cells (PBMCs), taken at new diagnosis, from a patient treated with antithyroid drugs. This TCR was sampled from a man aged 25 to 40 with Graves disease.

Here the CDR3 reads CAWSVLWSASYEQYF. For the CDR3, the DNA is TGTGCCTGGAGTGTACTGTGGAGCGCCTCCTACGAGCAGTACTTC. J is TRBJ2-7 and V is TRBV30; D gene ambiguous. Trimming cost V 0 bases and J 0 bases, with 12 bases left between them. The CDR3 totals 15 residues. Germline V gives CDR1 GTSNPN, CDR2 SVGIG (reference sequence).